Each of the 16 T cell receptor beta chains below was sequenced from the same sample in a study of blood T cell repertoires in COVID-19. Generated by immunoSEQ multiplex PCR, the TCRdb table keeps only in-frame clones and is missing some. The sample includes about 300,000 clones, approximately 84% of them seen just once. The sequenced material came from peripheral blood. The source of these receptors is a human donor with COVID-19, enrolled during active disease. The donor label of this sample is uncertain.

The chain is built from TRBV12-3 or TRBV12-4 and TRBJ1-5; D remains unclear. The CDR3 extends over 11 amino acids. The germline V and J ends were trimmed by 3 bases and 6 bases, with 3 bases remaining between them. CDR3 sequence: CASSLAQPQHF. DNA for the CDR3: TGTGCCAGCAGTTTGGCTCAGCCCCAGCATTTT.

CDR3 coding DNA: TGTGCCAGCAGTTCAGGGGTCGGGACGTACGAGCAGTACTTC. Amino acids: CASSSGVGTYEQYF. V and J are TRBV6-5 and TRBJ2-7; D may be TRBD1 (6 bases). With 4 bases removed from V and 4 bases from J, the gap between germline ends came to 14 bases. This CDR3 has 14 amino acids. The germline CDR1 and CDR2 sequences are MNHEY and SVGAGI.

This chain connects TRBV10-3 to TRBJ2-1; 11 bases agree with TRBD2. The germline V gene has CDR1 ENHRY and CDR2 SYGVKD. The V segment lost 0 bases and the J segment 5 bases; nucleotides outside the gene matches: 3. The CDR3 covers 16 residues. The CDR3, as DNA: TGTGCCATCAGTGAGTCGGGGACTAGCGGCAACAATGAGCAGTTCTTC. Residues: CAISESGTSGNNEQFF.

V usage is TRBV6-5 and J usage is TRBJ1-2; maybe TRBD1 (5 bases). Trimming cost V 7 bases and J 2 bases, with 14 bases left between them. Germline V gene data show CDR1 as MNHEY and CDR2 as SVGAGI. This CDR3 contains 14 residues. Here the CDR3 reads CASNRRPENYGYTF. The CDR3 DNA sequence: TGTGCCAGCAACAGGAGACCGGAAAACTATGGCTACACCTTC.

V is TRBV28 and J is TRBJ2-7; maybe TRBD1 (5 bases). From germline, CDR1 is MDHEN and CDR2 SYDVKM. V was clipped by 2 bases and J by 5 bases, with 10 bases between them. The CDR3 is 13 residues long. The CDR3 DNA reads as TGTGCCAGCAGTTTAGGTCAGGGAAACGAGCAGTACTTC. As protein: CASSLGQGNEQYF.

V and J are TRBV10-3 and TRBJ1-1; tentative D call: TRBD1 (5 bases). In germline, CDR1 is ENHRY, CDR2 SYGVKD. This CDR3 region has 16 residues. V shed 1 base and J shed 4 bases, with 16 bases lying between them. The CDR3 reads CAISEYMGAGGTEAFF. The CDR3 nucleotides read TGTGCCATCAGTGAGTATATGGGCGCCGGGGGCACTGAAGCTTTCTTT.

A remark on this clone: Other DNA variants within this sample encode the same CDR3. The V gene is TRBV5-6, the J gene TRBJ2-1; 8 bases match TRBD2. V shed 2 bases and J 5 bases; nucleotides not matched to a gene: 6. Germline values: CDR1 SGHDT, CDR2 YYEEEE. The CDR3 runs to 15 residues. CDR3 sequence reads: CASSLGGLGDNEQFF. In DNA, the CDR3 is TGTGCCAGCAGCTTAGGGGGACTAGGCGACAATGAGCAGTTCTTC. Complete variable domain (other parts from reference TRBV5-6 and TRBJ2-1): DAGVTQSPTHLIKTRGQQVTLRCSPKSGHDTVSWYQQALGQGPQFIFQYYEEEERQRGNFPDRFSGHQFPNYSSELNVNALLLGDSALYLCASSLGGLGDNEQFFGPGTRLTVL.

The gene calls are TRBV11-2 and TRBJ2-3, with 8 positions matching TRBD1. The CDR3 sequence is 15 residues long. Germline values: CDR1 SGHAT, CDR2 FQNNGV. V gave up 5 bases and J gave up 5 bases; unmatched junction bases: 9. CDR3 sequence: CASSPRTGIVDTQYF. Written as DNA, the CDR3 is TGTGCCAGCAGCCCCAGGACAGGGATTGTAGATACGCAGTATTTT.

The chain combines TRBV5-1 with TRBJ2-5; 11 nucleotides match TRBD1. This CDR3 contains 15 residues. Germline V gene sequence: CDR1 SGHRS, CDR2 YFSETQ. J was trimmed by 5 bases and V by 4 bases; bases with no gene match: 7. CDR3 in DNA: TGCGCCAGCAGCCCACCGGGACAGGGGGGGGAGACCCAGTACTTC. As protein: CASSPPGQGGETQYF.

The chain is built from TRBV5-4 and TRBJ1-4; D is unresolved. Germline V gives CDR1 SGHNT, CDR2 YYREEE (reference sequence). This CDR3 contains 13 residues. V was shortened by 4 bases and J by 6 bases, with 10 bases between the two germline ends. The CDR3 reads CASSLRLDEKLFF. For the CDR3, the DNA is TGTGCCAGCAGCCTAAGACTGGATGAAAAACTGTTTTTT.

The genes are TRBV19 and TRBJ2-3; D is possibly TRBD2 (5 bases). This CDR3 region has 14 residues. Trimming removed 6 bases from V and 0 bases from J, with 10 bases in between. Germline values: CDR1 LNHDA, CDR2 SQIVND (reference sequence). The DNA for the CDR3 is TGTGCCAGTAGAGCGGACCCGAGCACAGATACGCAGTATTTT. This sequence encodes CASRADPSTDTQYF.

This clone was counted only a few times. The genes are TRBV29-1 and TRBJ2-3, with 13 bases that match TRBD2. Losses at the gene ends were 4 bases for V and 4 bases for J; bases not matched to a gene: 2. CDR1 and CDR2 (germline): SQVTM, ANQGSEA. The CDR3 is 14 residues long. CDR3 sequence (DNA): TGCAGCGTTGCTACTAGCGGGAGGGCAGATACGCAGTATTTT. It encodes CSVATSGRADTQYF.

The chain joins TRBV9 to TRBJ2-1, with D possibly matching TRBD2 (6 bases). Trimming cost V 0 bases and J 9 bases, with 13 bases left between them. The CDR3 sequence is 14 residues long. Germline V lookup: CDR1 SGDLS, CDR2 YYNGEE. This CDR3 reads CASSVGGVEGEQFF. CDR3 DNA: TGTGCCAGCAGCGTAGGCGGGGTTGAAGGTGAGCAGTTCTTC.

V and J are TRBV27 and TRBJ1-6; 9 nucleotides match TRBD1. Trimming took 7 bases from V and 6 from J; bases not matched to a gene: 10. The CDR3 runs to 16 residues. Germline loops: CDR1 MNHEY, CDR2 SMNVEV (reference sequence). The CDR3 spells CASTQDRGIANSPLHF. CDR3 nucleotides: TGTGCCAGCACTCAAGACAGGGGGATCGCTAATTCACCCCTCCACTTT.

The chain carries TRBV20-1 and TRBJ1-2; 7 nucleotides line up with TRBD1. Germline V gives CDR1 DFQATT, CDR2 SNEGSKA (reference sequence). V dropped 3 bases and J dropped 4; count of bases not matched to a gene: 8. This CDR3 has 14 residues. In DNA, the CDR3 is TGCAGTGCTAGTTGGAAGGGGGCCGGCTATGGCTACACCTTC. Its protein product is CSASWKGAGYGYTF.

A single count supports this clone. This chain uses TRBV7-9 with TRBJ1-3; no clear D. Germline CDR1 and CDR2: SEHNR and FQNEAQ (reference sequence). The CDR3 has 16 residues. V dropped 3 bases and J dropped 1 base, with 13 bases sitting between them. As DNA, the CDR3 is TGTGCCAGCAGCTTCTCCTCCTCAGGTTCTGGAAACACCATATATTTT. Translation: CASSFSSSGSGNTIYF.